Listed below are T cell receptor beta chains from one sample, sequenced in a study of CD8+ T cells in alopecia areata. Sequenced by immunoSEQ multiplex PCR; TCRdb stores in-frame clones only, minus some. The sample shows roughly 190,000 clones, about three fifths of them seen only once. Sequenced material: CD4+ T cells sorted from blood, taken at week 4, from a patient treated with tofacitinib. The receptors come from a human donor with alopecia areata. The CDR3 runs from the conserved cysteine through the conserved F or W. D genes are given only for firm matches. Clone size is not always given. Where it is, it says once, few, many or a class for expanded clones.

D | J | length | size | V | DNA | CDR3
- | TRBJ2-3 | 15 | - | TRBV6-4 | TGTGCCAGCATCTCGGCAGGGCGATTGAGGGAAACGCAGTATTTT | CASISAGRLRETQYF
TRBD1 | TRBJ2-7 | 15 | few | TRBV11-2 | TGTGCCAGCAGCCTTGCCGGGACAGGGAGTTACGAGCAGTACTTC | CASSLAGTGSYEQYF
TRBD2 | TRBJ2-7 | 18 | - | TRBV14 | TGTGCCAGCAGCCAAGTACAATTCGGGAGGGCCCTCCCCTACGAGCAGTACTTC | CASSQVQFGRALPYEQYF
- | TRBJ2-6 | 16 | - | TRBV25-1 | TGTGCCAGCAGTGACCCTTCGCGGAGTCCGGCCAACGTCCTGACTTTC | CASSDPSRSPANVLTF
- | TRBJ1-1 | 13 | - | TRBV29-1 | TGCAGCGTTAACTCGCGGTTGGTTTCTGAAGCTTTCTTT | CSVNSRLVSEAFF
- | TRBJ2-7 | 14 | few | TRBV7-2 | TGTGCCAGCACCAACCGGCGGGGAGGCGGGGAGCAGTACTTC | CASTNRRGGGEQYF
TRBD2 | TRBJ2-7 | 15 | - | TRBV7-2 | TGTGCCAGCAGCCCCTACGGGACTAGCGGGGTTCAGCAGTACTTC | CASSPYGTSGVQQYF
TRBD2 | TRBJ2-5 | 15 | - | TRBV7-6 | TGTGCCAGCAGCTTAGAGCTAGCGGGCCAAGAGACCCAGTACTTC | CASSLELAGQETQYF
TRBD1 | TRBJ1-1 | 14 | few | TRBV14 | TGTGCCAGCAGCCAAGTCAGGGGGTCCACTGAAGCTTTCTTT | CASSQVRGSTEAFF
- | TRBJ1-5 | 13 | few | TRBV4-3 | TGCGCCAGCAGCCTAGCTAGCAATCAGCCCCAGCATTTT | CASSLASNQPQHF
- | TRBJ1-1 | 14 | - | TRBV4-1 | TGCGCCAGCAGCAGGGGGACTTCGGACACTGAAGCTTTCTTT | CASSRGTSDTEAFF
- | TRBJ2-3 | 12 | - | TRBV18 | TGTGCCAGCTCAACCCGCACAGATACGCAGTATTTT | CASSTRTDTQYF
TRBD2 | TRBJ2-3 | 16 | - | TRBV7-3 | TGTGCCAGCAGTAGGACTAGCGGGAAACGCACAGATACGCAGTATTTT | CASSRTSGKRTDTQYF
- | TRBJ1-1 | 16 | once | TRBV4-2 | TGTGCCAGCAGCCAAGGGATGTTAGGAAGGCGGTCTGAAGCTTTCTTT | CASSQGMLGRRSEAFF
- | TRBJ1-2 | 16 | - | TRBV7-8 | TGTGCCAGCAGCTTACTCACAGGGTTGGCGAACTATGGCTACACCTTC | CASSLLTGLANYGYTF
TRBD2 | TRBJ2-7 | 15 | - | TRBV7-9 | TGTGCCAGCAGCCTTGGGAGCGGGAGGTCCCACGAGCAGTACTTC | CASSLGSGRSHEQYF
TRBD2 | TRBJ2-5 | 15 | - | TRBV5-4 | TGTGCCAGCAGCTCAGCCGGGACTAGCAGAGAGACCCAGTACTTC | CASSSAGTSRETQYF